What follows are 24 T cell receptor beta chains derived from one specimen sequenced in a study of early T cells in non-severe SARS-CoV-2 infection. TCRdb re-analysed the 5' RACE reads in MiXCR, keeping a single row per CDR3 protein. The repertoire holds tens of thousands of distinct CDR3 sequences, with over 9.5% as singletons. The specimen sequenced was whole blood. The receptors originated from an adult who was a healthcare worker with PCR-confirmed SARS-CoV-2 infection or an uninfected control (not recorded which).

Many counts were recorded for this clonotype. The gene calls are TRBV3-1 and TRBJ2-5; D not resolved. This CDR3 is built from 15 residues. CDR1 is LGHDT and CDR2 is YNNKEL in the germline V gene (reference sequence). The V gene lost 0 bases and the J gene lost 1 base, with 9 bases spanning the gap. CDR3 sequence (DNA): TGTGCCAGCAGCCAAGACGGTACCCCCCAAGAGACCCAGTACTTC. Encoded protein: CASSQDGTPQETQYF.

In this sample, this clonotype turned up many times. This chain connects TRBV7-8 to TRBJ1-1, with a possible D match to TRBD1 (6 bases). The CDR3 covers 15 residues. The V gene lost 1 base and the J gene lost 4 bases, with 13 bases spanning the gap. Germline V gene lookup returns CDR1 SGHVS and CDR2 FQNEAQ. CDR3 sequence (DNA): TGTGCCAGCAGCTTAGGGCAGGGGCTGGGCACTGAAGCTTTCTTT. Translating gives CASSLGQGLGTEAFF.

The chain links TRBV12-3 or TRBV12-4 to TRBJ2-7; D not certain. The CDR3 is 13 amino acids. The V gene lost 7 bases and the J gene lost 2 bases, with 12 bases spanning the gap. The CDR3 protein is CASTGVGTYEQYF. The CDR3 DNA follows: TGTGCCAGCACTGGGGTGGGGACCTACGAGCAGTACTTC.

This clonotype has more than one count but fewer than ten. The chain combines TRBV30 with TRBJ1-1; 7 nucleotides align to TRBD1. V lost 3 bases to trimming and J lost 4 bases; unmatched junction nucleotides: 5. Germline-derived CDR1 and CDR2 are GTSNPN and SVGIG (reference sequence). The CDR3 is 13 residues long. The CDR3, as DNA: TGTGCCTGGAGCGGACAGGACTTCACTGAAGCTTTCTTT. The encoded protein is CAWSGQDFTEAFF. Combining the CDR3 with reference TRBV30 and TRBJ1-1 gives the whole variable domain SQTIHQWPATLVQPVGSPLSLECTVEGTSNPNLYWYRQAAGRGLQLLFYSVGIGQISSEVPQNLSASRPQDRQFILSSKKLLLSDSGFYLCAWSGQDFTEAFFGQGTRLTVV.

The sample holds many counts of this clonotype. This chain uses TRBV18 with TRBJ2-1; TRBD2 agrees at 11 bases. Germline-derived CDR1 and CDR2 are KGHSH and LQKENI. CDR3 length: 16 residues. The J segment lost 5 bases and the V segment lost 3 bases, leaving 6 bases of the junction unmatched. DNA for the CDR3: TGTGCCAGCTCACCGAAGATAGCGGGAGGGAACAATGAGCAGTTCTTC. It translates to CASSPKIAGGNNEQFF.

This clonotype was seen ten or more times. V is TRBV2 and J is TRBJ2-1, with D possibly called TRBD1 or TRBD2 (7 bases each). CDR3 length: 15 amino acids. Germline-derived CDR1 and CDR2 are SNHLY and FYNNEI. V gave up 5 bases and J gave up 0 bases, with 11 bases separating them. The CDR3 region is CASSLRGGSYNEQFF. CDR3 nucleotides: TGTGCCAGCAGTCTCAGGGGGGGCTCCTACAATGAGCAGTTCTTC.

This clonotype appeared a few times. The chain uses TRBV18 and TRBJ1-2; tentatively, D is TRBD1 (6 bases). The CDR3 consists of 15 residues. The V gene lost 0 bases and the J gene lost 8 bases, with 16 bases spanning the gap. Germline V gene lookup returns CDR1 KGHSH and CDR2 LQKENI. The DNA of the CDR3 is TGTGCCAGCTCACCACCGGGCAGGGGAGAAGGAGGCTACACCTTC. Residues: CASSPPGRGEGGYTF.

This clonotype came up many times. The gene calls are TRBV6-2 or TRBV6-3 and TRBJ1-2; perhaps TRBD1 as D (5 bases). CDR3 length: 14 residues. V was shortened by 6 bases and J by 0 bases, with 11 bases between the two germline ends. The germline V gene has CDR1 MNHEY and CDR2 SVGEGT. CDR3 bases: TGTGCCAGCAGGATGACAGCTTCTAACTATGGCTACACCTTC. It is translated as CASRMTASNYGYTF.

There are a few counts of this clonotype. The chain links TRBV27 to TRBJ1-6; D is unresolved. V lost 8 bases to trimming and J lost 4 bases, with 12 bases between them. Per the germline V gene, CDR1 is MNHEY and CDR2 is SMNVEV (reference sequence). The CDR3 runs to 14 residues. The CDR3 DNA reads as TGTGCCAGCGGGAGGAAGCCTTATAATTCACCCCTCCACTTT. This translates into CASGRKPYNSPLHF.

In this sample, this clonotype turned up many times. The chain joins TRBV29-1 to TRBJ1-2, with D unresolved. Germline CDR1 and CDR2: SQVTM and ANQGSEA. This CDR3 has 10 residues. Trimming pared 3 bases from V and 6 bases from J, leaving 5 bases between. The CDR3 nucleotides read TGCAGCGTTGATACGGATGGCTACACCTTC. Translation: CSVDTDGYTF.

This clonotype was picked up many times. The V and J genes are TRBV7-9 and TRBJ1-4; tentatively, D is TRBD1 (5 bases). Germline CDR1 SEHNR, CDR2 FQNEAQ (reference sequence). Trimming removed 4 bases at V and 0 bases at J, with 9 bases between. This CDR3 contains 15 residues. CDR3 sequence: CASSWDGSTNEKLFF. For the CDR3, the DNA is TGTGCCAGCAGCTGGGACGGCTCAACTAATGAAAAACTGTTTTTT.

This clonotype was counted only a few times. For the CDR3, the DNA is TGTGCCAGCAGCTTAGGTACAGCGGGGGGTAACAATGAGCAGTTCTTC. This translates into CASSLGTAGGNNEQFF. The chain is built from TRBV7-6 and TRBJ2-1, with TRBD2 matching over 9 bases. After removal of 1 base from V and 5 bases from J, the junction contained 6 bases not matched to a gene. The CDR3 is 16 amino acids. CDR1 and CDR2 (germline): SGHVS, FNYEAQ.

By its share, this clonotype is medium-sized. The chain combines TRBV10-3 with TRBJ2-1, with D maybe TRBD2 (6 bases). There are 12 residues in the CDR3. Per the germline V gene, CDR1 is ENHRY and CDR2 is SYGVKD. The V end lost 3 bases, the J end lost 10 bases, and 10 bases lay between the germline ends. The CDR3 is CAISEPSGEQFF. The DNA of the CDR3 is TGTGCCATCAGTGAACCCAGCGGGGAGCAGTTCTTC.

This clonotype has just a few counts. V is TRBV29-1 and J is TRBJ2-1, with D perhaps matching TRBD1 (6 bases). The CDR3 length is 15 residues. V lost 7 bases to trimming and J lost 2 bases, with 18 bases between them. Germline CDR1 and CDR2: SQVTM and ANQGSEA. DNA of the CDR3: TGCAGCGCCGGACAGCCCACGGCCCCCTACAATGAGCAGTTCTTC. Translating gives CSAGQPTAPYNEQFF.

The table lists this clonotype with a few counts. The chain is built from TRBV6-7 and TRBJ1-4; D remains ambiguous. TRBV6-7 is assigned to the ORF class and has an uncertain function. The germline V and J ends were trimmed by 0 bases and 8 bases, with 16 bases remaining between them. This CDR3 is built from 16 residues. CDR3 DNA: TGTGCCAGCAGTTACTCTGGACCGGGTGTGAACGAAAAACTGTTTTTT. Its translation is CASSYSGPGVNEKLFF.

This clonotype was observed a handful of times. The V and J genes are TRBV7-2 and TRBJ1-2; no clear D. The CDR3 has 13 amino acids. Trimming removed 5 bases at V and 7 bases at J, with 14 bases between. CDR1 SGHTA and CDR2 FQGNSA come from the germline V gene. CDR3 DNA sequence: TGTGCCAGCAGCCATTTAGGGAATCTTGGCTACACCTTC. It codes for CASSHLGNLGYTF. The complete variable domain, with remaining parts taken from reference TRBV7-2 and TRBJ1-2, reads GAGVSQSPSNKVTEKGKDVELRCDPISGHTALYWYRQSLGQGLEFLIYFQGNSAPDKSGLPSDRFSAERTGGSVSTLTIQRTQQEDSAVYLCASSHLGNLGYTFGSGTRLTVV.

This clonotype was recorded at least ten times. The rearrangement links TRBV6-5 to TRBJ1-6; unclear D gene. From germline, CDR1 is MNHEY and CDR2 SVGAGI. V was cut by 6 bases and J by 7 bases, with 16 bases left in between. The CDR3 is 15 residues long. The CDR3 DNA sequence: TGTGCCAGCAGCCCGATTTCTTCTAGGAATTCACCCCTCCACTTT. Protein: CASSPISSRNSPLHF.

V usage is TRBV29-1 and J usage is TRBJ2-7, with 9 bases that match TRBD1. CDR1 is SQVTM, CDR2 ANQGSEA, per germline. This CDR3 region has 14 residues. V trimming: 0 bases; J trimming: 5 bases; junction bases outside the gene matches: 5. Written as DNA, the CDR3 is TGCAGCGTTGAAGAAGGAACAGGGGGCGACGAGCAGTACTTC. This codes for CSVEEGTGGDEQYF.

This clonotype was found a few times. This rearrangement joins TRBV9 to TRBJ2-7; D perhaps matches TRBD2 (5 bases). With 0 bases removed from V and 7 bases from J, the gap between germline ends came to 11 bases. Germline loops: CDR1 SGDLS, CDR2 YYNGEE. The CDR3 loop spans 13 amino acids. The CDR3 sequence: CASSVGGAGEQYF. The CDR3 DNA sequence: TGTGCCAGCAGCGTAGGGGGAGCCGGGGAGCAGTACTTC. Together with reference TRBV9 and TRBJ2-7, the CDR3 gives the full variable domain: DSGVTQTPKHLITATGQRVTLRCSPRSGDLSVYWYQQSLDQGLQFLIQYYNGEERAKGNILERFSAQQFPDLHSELNLSSLELGDSALYFCASSVGGAGEQYFGPGTRLTVT.

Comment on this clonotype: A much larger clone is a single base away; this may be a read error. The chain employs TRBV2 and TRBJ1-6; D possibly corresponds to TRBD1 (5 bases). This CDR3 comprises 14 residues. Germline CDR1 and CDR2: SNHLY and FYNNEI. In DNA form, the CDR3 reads TGTGCCAGCGCATTGACAGAAGGAAATTCACCCTTCCACTTT. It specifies CASALTEGNSPFHF. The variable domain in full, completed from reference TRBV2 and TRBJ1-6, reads EPEVTQTPSHQVTQMGQEVILRCVPISNHLYFYWYRQILGQKVEFLVSFYNNEISEKSEIFDDQFSVERPDGSNFTLKIRSTKLEDSAMYFCASALTEGNSPFHFGNGTRLTVT.

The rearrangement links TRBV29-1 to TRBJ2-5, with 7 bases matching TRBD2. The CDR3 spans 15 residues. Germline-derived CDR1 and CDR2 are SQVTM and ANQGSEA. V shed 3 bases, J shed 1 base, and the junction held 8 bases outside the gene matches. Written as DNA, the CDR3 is TGCAGCGTTGATCCCCCAGCGGGGAGCCAAGAGACCCAGTACTTC. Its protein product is CSVDPPAGSQETQYF.

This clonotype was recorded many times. This CDR3 is CASSFLQGLSSYEQYF. In nucleotides, the CDR3 is TGTGCCAGCAGCTTTTTACAGGGATTGAGCTCCTACGAGCAGTACTTC. This chain links TRBV7-9 with TRBJ2-7; tentative D call: TRBD1 (6 bases). V was shortened by 3 bases and J by 0 bases, with 15 bases between the two germline ends. The CDR3 has 16 residues. CDR1 and CDR2 (germline): SEHNR, FQNEAQ (reference sequence).

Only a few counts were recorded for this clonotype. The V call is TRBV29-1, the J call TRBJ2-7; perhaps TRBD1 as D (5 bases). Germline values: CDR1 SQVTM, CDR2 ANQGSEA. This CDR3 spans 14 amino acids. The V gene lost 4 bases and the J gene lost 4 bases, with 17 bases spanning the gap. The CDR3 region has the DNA TGCAGCGTTGGACCAAGGGGAATGATTTACGAGCAGTACTTC. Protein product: CSVGPRGMIYEQYF.

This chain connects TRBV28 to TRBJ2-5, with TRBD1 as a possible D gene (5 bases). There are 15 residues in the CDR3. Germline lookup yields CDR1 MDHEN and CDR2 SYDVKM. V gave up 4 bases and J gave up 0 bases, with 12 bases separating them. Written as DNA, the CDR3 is TGTGCCAGCAGTTCCCGACAGACGTACCAAGAGACCCAGTACTTC. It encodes CASSSRQTYQETQYF.